These 18 T cell receptor beta chains came from one sample sequenced in a study of cytomegalovirus exposure and HLA in healthy donors. The study ran its PCR with 60 Vbeta and 13 Jbeta primers. Only in-frame clones appear in the TCRdb table, and some are missing; sequencing was by immunoSEQ multiplex PCR. Of about 150,000 clones listed, more than 75% are singletons. Sequencing was performed on PBMCs. These receptors all come from a young woman in good health and CMV-seronegative.

This clone turned up a few times. The rearrangement links TRBV4-3 to TRBJ2-5, with D tentatively TRBD2 (6 bases). The last part of the DNA fits TRBJ2-7 better; the J call may be wrong. The CDR3 is made up of 15 amino acids. Per germline, CDR1 LGHNA and CDR2 YSLEER. This CDR3 reads CASSQELATPYEQYF. CDR3 in DNA: TGCGCCAGCAGCCAAGAACTAGCTACCCCTTACGAGCAGTACTTC.

The rearrangement links TRBV6-5 to TRBJ1-5, with 8 bases that match TRBD1. V lost 5 bases, J lost 11 bases, and 8 bases stayed unmatched. Germline V gives CDR1 MNHEY, CDR2 SVGAGI. CDR3 length: 13 residues. The CDR3, as DNA: TGTGCCAGCAGTGGGACAGGTTATTACACCCAGCATTTT. Its protein product is CASSGTGYYTQHF.

This clone was seen only a few times. The gene calls are TRBV5-4 and TRBJ2-3; TRBD2 agrees at 8 bases. The V gene's germline CDR1 is SGHNT and CDR2 YYREEE (reference sequence). The junction had 3 bases not matched to a gene; V was cut back by 5 bases and J by 4 bases. The CDR3 totals 13 residues. CDR3 in DNA: TGTGCCAGCAGGATGACTAGCGCAGATACGCAGTATTTT. The encoded protein is CASRMTSADTQYF.

The V and J genes are TRBV27 and TRBJ1-1; 9 bases match TRBD1. The germline V gene encodes CDR1 MNHEY and CDR2 SMNVEV (reference sequence). CDR3 length: 17 amino acids. J lost 0 bases, V lost 5 bases, and 10 bases had no gene match. This CDR3 reads CASSLGQGTGMNTEAFF. The CDR3 coding sequence is TGTGCCAGCAGTCTGGGACAGGGAACAGGTATGAACACTGAAGCTTTCTTT.

V is TRBV10-3 and J is TRBJ2-1; 8 bases are shared with TRBD2. The CDR3 totals 15 residues. V dropped 6 bases and J dropped 4; count of bases not matched to a gene: 8. CDR1 is ENHRY and CDR2 is SYGVKD in the germline V gene. CDR3 nucleotide sequence: TGTGCCATCAGCCCGTCTAGCGGGTATTACAATGAGCAGTTCTTC. This codes for CAISPSSGYYNEQFF.

The V call is TRBV19, the J call TRBJ2-7; 8 nucleotides align to TRBD1. CDR1 LNHDA and CDR2 SQIVND come from the germline V gene (reference sequence). J gave up 4 bases and V 8 bases, and 7 bases lay outside the gene matches. The CDR3 has 13 amino acids. DNA of the CDR3: TGTGCCAGTGGCCCCGGGACAGGATACGAGCAGTACTTC. Translated: CASGPGTGYEQYF.

The V call is TRBV7-2, the J call TRBJ2-1; D may be TRBD2 (6 bases). From germline, CDR1 is SGHTA and CDR2 FQGNSA. V lost 0 bases to trimming and J lost 9 bases, with 6 bases between them. CDR3 length equals 12 residues. Written as DNA, the CDR3 is TGTGCCAGCAGCTTAGCTAGCGGTGAGCAGTTCTTC. This sequence encodes CASSLASGEQFF.

The genes are TRBV19 and TRBJ1-5; D is possibly TRBD1 (6 bases). V was pared by 4 bases and J by 7 bases, with 20 bases between. Per germline, CDR1 LNHDA and CDR2 SQIVND (reference sequence). The CDR3 is made up of 16 amino acids. As DNA, the CDR3 is TGTGCCAGTAGTAGAGACACCGGGACAAACGGCCAGCCCCAGCATTTT. This codes for CASSRDTGTNGQPQHF. The whole variable domain, filled in from reference TRBV19 and TRBJ1-5, reads DGGITQSPKYLFRKEGQNVTLSCEQNLNHDAMYWYRQDPGQGLRLIYYSQIVNDFQKGDIAEGYSVSREKKESFPLTVTSAQKNPTAFYLCASSRDTGTNGQPQHFGDGTRLSIL.

The rearrangement joins TRBV10-3 to TRBJ2-1; possibly TRBD1 for D (5 bases). V was pared by 10 bases and J by 2 bases, with 18 bases between. The germline CDR1 and CDR2 sequences are ENHRY and SYGVKD. This CDR3 region has 15 residues. The CDR3 spells CATRFGRQPYNEQFF. CDR3 in DNA: TGTGCCACCAGGTTCGGGCGACAGCCCTACAATGAGCAGTTCTTC.

This clone was counted once. The V call is TRBV2, the J call TRBJ2-7; 9 bases are shared with TRBD2. The V gene end was trimmed by 7 bases and the J gene end by 7 bases; junction bases not matched to a gene: 8. Germline loops: CDR1 SNHLY, CDR2 FYNNEI. The CDR3 covers 13 residues. The CDR3 sequence is CASNQREEQEQYF. CDR3 bases: TGTGCCAGCAACCAGCGGGAGGAACAGGAGCAGTACTTC.

V gene TRBV7-2 combines with J gene TRBJ2-5, with 9 nucleotides matching TRBD2. With V trimmed by 2 bases and J by 2 bases, 12 bases remained unmatched. This CDR3 comprises 18 residues. Per the germline V gene, CDR1 is SGHTA and CDR2 is FQGNSA. In DNA, the CDR3 is TGTGCCAGCAGCTTAAGGAAGTCAGCGGGGGGCGGGCAAGAGACCCAGTACTTC. Its translation: CASSLRKSAGGGQETQYF.

The chain carries TRBV27 and TRBJ2-7; 8 nucleotides match TRBD1. The J segment lost 5 bases and the V segment lost 6 bases, leaving 18 bases of the junction unmatched. The CDR3 is 17 residues long. The germline V gene has CDR1 MNHEY and CDR2 SMNVEV (reference sequence). In nucleotides, the CDR3 is TGTGCCAGCAGACCTGGCCCAGGGGGCGCGGATCGGGACGAGCAGTACTTC. Translation: CASRPGPGGADRDEQYF.

The CDR3 reads CASSFRTGGGEKLFF. DNA of the CDR3: TGTGCCAGCAGCTTTCGGACAGGGGGCGGTGAAAAACTGTTTTTT. The chain employs TRBV9 and TRBJ1-4; 11 bases fit TRBD1. V trimming: 4 bases; J trimming: 7 bases; junction bases outside the gene matches: 6. Germline CDR1 and CDR2: SGDLS and YYNGEE. CDR3 length: 15 amino acids. Complete variable domain (other parts from reference TRBV9 and TRBJ1-4): DSGVTQTPKHLITATGQRVTLRCSPRSGDLSVYWYQQSLDQGLQFLIQYYNGEERAKGNILERFSAQQFPDLHSELNLSSLELGDSALYFCASSFRTGGGEKLFFGSGTQLSVL.

The gene calls are TRBV14 and TRBJ2-5, with 8 bases aligning to TRBD2. The J call may be mistaken, given a closer DNA end match to TRBJ2-7. The CDR3 covers 15 residues. CDR1 and CDR2 (germline): SGHDN, FVKESK. The CDR3 nucleotides are TGTGCCAGCAGCCAAGTGCCCGGGAGGGCTGGCGAGCAGTACTTC. It codes for CASSQVPGRAGEQYF.

The CDR3 loop is CASSQWAGANTGELFF. In DNA form, the CDR3 reads TGTGCCAGTAGCCAGTGGGCAGGGGCGAACACCGGGGAGCTGTTTTTT. This chain connects TRBV19 to TRBJ2-2; perhaps TRBD1 as D (6 bases). Germline V lookup: CDR1 LNHDA, CDR2 SQIVND (reference sequence). V lost 6 bases and J 0 bases, leaving 14 bases between the germline ends. The CDR3 covers 16 residues.

V gene TRBV7-2 combines with J gene TRBJ1-5, with D unclear. The CDR3 is made up of 13 amino acids. Germline CDR1 reads SGHTA; CDR2 reads FQGNSA. V dropped 4 bases and J dropped 6 bases, with 10 bases sitting between them. The CDR3 coding sequence is TGTGCCAGCAGCTCCAACGGTATTCAGCCCCAGCATTTT. Translation: CASSSNGIQPQHF.

CDR3 sequence (DNA): TGTGCCGGGACAGGGTCGCTTAATCAGCCCCAGCATTTT. Translated, it gives CAGTGSLNQPQHF. The chain employs TRBV28 and TRBJ1-5, with 9 bases fitting TRBD1. Germline V CDR1 and CDR2: MDHEN, SYDVKM. Trimming removed 11 bases from V and 4 bases from J; junction bases left unmatched: 6. CDR3 length equals 13 residues.

The V and J genes are TRBV30 and TRBJ2-3; possible D gene TRBD2, 6 bases. Trimming stripped 2 bases from V and 5 bases from J, with 8 bases between. The V gene's germline CDR1 is GTSNPN and CDR2 SVGIG (reference sequence). The CDR3 is 12 amino acids. CDR3 region: CAWSPRGDTQYF. The CDR3 nucleotides are TGTGCCTGGAGTCCGCGGGGAGATACGCAGTATTTT.